This TCR beta chain comes out of a study of T cells in localized non-small cell lung cancer. Assay: immunoSEQ multiplex PCR; the TCRdb copy retains only in-frame clones and omits some. Seen here are just under 6,500 clones, around 16% observed once, and the top ten hold about 5%. The TCR originated in a male donor aged 60 or older with stage II squamous cell lung carcinoma. This specimen consisted of normal lung tissue next to the tumor, obtained before any cancer treatment.

CDR3 coding DNA: TGTGCCAGCAGTGGATCAGGGAGCATGAACACTGAAGCTTTCTTT. Residues: CASSGSGSMNTEAFF. The J gene is TRBJ1-1, the V gene TRBV28; the D gene is possibly TRBD1 (5 bases). Germline-derived CDR1 and CDR2 are MDHEN and SYDVKM. The germline V and J ends were trimmed by 5 bases and 0 bases, with 13 bases remaining between them. The CDR3 length is 15 residues.